The 4 T cell receptor beta chains below were found in one sample sequenced in a study of CD8 T cells in ankylosing spondylitis. TCRdb reanalysed the 5' RACE reads using MiXCR and keeps one entry per CDR3 protein. The sample yields approximately 28,000 distinct CDR3 sequences, over 6.5% seen once. The sequenced sample consisted of blood. The receptors were gathered from a male donor with ankylosing spondylitis or in good health (not recorded which).

This chain links TRBV28 with TRBJ1-1; the D is unclear. Germline V gene sequence: CDR1 MDHEN, CDR2 SYDVKM. This CDR3 region has 12 residues. Trimming removed 4 bases at V and 4 bases at J, with 7 bases between. The CDR3 protein is CASSSGSTEAFF. DNA of the CDR3: TGTGCCAGCAGTTCGGGGAGCACTGAAGCTTTCTTT.

This chain links TRBV4-3 with TRBJ2-3, with 7 bases lining up with TRBD2. Germline CDR1 reads LGHNA; CDR2 reads YSLEER. J gave up 5 bases and V 1 base, and 6 bases lay outside the gene matches. The CDR3 has 15 amino acids. For the CDR3, the DNA is TGCGCCAGCAGCCAAGCTCTCTCTAGCGGAGATACGCAGTATTTT. It translates to CASSQALSSGDTQYF.

Many counts were recorded for this clonotype. The chain couples TRBV7-9 to TRBJ1-4; TRBD1 might be the D (6 bases). Germline V gene data show CDR1 as SEHNR and CDR2 as FQNEAQ (reference sequence). The CDR3 length is 15 residues. V gave up 4 bases and J gave up 17 bases, with 26 bases separating them. The chain's CDR3 is CASSSLMAGAGNGFF. The CDR3 DNA reads as TGTGCCAGCAGCTCACTGATGGCAGGGGCAGGGAACGGCTTTTTT.

This clonotype was recorded many times. The chain joins TRBV3-1 to TRBJ2-3, with D tentatively TRBD1 (6 bases). Germline assignment: CDR1 LGHDT and CDR2 YNNKEL (reference sequence). V was trimmed by 2 bases and J by 3 bases, leaving 12 bases between them. The CDR3 has 15 residues. The DNA of the CDR3 is TGTGCCAGCAGCCAACAAGCAACAGGGACAGATACGCAGTATTTT. This encodes CASSQQATGTDTQYF.